The source of this T cell receptor (beta chain) is a study of early T cells in non-severe SARS-CoV-2 infection (TCRdb year 2021). For the study in its entirety: Bulk RNA from unsorted whole blood was used for TCR sequencing, so alpha and beta chains could not be paired.

What the work shows at the level of the full study, not this receptor alone: VDJdb matching was skewed toward anti-spike CD8 responses and likely underestimated virus-specific expansions by missing private and CD4 specificities.

Set within a cohort of healthcare workers in London, UK, this nested case-control study involved weekly PCR testing of nasopharyngeal swabs along with blood sampling. Between 23 and 31 March 2020, the week of the UK lockdown, healthcare workers were enrolled and then followed up weekly for as long as 16 weeks. The library was obtained by 5' RACE. The sequencing machine was a NextSeq 500. In the TCR library protocol, unique molecular identifiers were attached to individual cDNA molecules to correct for PCR bias and sequencing error. TCR alpha and beta chains were both sequenced, and the abundances of alpha and beta sequences in each sample were closely correlated with each other. Regarding the original processing steps: Decombinator V4 was used to annotate TCR sequences for V gene, J gene and CDR3. Expanded TCRs were defined as changing significantly between any two time points under a Poisson model with p below 0.0001. Abundances of TCRs were expressed as counts per million after normalisation to the total number of TCRs sequenced in each sample. MAIT TCRs were defined by TRAV1-2 paired with TRAJ12, TRAJ20 or TRAJ33, and iNKT TCRs by TRAV10 paired with TRAJ18. VDJdb, accessed 1 November 2021, was searched for CMV, EBV and SARS-CoV-2 annotated TCRs, with TCRs annotated for multiple antigens excluded. TCRdb trimmed the raw reads at Q25, called clones with MiXCR and kept productive beta chains. Every entry covers one CDR3 protein and lists the most common genes and DNA from its rows. These V and J calls derive from TCRdb rather than the authors' analysis. In this sample the table shows nearly 90,000 distinct CDR3 sequences, around an eighth of which occur a single time. The biggest ten clones account for 6% to 7.5% of the sample.

Ten or more counts support this clonotype. Its recognized antigen is unknown. No much larger clonotype is one base removed from it; base qualities were not supplied. CDR1 MNHEY and CDR2 SVGEGT were looked up in the germline V gene. V gives up 6 bases and J gives up 3 bases, and the segment between their germline ends measures 15 bases. The CDR3 covers 16 residues, taking in both the cysteine and the phenylalanine. Left in the record is the CDR3 DNA by itself, 48 bases read in frame from the first base. The rearranged segments are TRBV6-2 or TRBV6-3 and TRBJ1-6; the D gene cannot be named for sure. Material: whole blood. This TCR derives from an adult who was a healthcare worker with PCR-confirmed SARS-CoV-2 infection or an uninfected control (not recorded which). The CDR3 region: CASSENDGNYNSPLHF. The bases are TGTGCCAGCAGCGAAAACGACGGGAACTATAATTCACCCCTCCACTTT.